These T cell receptor beta chains were read from a single sample in a study of T-cell reconstitution after alpha-beta-depleted transplantation in children. TCRdb re-derived calls from the PCR reads in MiXCR, one entry per CDR3 protein. Of nearly 400,000 distinct CDR3 sequences in the sample, roughly 22% are singletons; the top ten hold 3% to 4.5%. Sequencing used PBMCs from the stem cell graft donor, obtained from the stem cell graft. Receptors originate from a human donor who donated a stem cell graft to a child with acute myeloid leukemia. Each CDR3 is given with its conserved first and last residue. Clone size is given for some rows only: seen once, a few or many times, or a class if the clone is expanded.

abundance: once; v_gene: TRBV24-1; CDR3aa: CATSAGSGSGPYEQYF
abundance: NA; v_gene: TRBV3-1; CDR3aa: CASSPGLALGGYEQYF
abundance: many; v_gene: TRBV6-4; CDR3aa: CASRRLAGQNNEQFF
abundance: NA; v_gene: TRBV5-1; CDR3aa: CASSWDSAGVREAFF
abundance: many; v_gene: TRBV24-1; CDR3aa: CATSAGGGSYEQYF
abundance: NA; v_gene: TRBV9; CDR3aa: CASSASAPNIHEQYF
abundance: NA; v_gene: TRBV24-1; CDR3aa: CATSDPRASNTEAFF
abundance: many; v_gene: TRBV20-1; CDR3aa: CSASLAGVRGEQYF
abundance: NA; v_gene: TRBV20-1; CDR3aa: CSVMLDSNQPQHF
abundance: NA; v_gene: TRBV5-5; CDR3aa: CASSCPGQYF
abundance: few; v_gene: TRBV20-1; CDR3aa: CSARSLALETQYF
abundance: few; v_gene: TRBV20-1; CDR3aa: CSARDLLRLAENNEQFF
abundance: NA; v_gene: TRBV5-1; CDR3aa: CASSSPGRTYNEQFF
abundance: NA; v_gene: TRBV10-3; CDR3aa: CAISAVAGLADTQYF
abundance: NA; v_gene: TRBV12-3/TRBV12-4; CDR3aa: CASRRGTGANTGELFF
abundance: few; v_gene: TRBV20-1; CDR3aa: CSARDEGGRGEQYF
abundance: NA; v_gene: TRBV7-2; CDR3aa: CASSFARGRYNEQFF
abundance: once; v_gene: TRBV2; CDR3aa: CASMVRAGYEQYF
abundance: NA; v_gene: TRBV2; CDR3aa: CASKTYYQGTGELFF
abundance: many; v_gene: TRBV3-1; CDR3aa: CASSQSTVAVDTQYF
abundance: NA; v_gene: TRBV5-1; CDR3aa: CASSLSGSGGTETQYF
abundance: many; v_gene: TRBV12-3/TRBV12-4; CDR3aa: CASSLLAGEVQYF
abundance: NA; v_gene: TRBV12-3/TRBV12-4; CDR3aa: CASRGWAEQYF
abundance: NA; v_gene: TRBV7-6; CDR3aa: CASSLMSGNSRDEQYF
abundance: many; v_gene: TRBV20-1; CDR3aa: CSAPSLAGTDTQYF
abundance: NA; v_gene: TRBV12-3/TRBV12-4; CDR3aa: CASSPGNTIYF
abundance: NA; v_gene: TRBV13; CDR3aa: CASSLRIEAFF
abundance: NA; v_gene: TRBV12-3/TRBV12-4; CDR3aa: CASSFWGSEAFF
abundance: NA; v_gene: TRBV9; CDR3aa: CASSVWEDDYNEQFF
abundance: many; v_gene: TRBV12-3/TRBV12-4; CDR3aa: CASRDRGHEQYF
abundance: NA; v_gene: TRBV5-1; CDR3aa: CASSLVQGGVMNTEAFF
abundance: many; v_gene: TRBV4-2; CDR3aa: CASSQVSGTQNPYNEQFF
abundance: NA; v_gene: TRBV7-2; CDR3aa: CASSIRSRSTDTQYF
abundance: many; v_gene: TRBV29-1; CDR3aa: CSARQGATDTQYF
abundance: few; v_gene: TRBV20-1; CDR3aa: CSARSATRRAGELFF
abundance: few; v_gene: TRBV5-1; CDR3aa: CASSLEDASTDTQYF